The next 22 T cell receptor beta chains were all read from a single sample in a study of blood T cell repertoires in COVID-19. Generated by immunoSEQ multiplex PCR, the TCRdb table keeps only in-frame clones and is missing some. The sample has hundreds of thousands of clones, about nine tenths seen once. The sample consisted of PBMCs or T cells enriched from blood (not recorded which). These receptors all stem from a woman aged 45-65 years in a cohort exposed to, infected with or recovered from COVID-19 (not recorded which).

This clone was seen only once. The rearrangement uses TRBV6-5 and TRBJ2-5; 9 positions match TRBD2. The CDR3 sequence is 15 residues long. V shed 3 bases and J 5 bases; nucleotides not matched to a gene: 7. CDR1 is MNHEY and CDR2 is SVGAGI in the germline V gene. The CDR3 region has the DNA TGTGCCAGCAGTTATGGGGGAACTAGCGGGGAGACCCAGTACTTC. Its protein is CASSYGGTSGETQYF.

This chain uses TRBV15 with TRBJ2-2; the match to TRBD2 covers 7 bases. This CDR3 has 17 amino acids. Germline lookup yields CDR1 LNHNV and CDR2 YYDKDF (reference sequence). Unmatched junction bases numbered 12, after V lost 2 bases and J lost 6 bases. CDR3 sequence: CATSRQQTRGVSGELFF. CDR3 bases: TGTGCCACCAGCAGACAACAAACACGGGGGGTATCCGGGGAGCTGTTTTTT.

This clone appeared a single time. The chain couples TRBV9 to TRBJ2-2, with 7 nucleotides matching TRBD2. The germline V gene has CDR1 SGDLS and CDR2 YYNGEE. This CDR3 comprises 15 residues. The V gene end was trimmed by 4 bases and the J gene end by 0 bases; junction bases not matched to a gene: 3. CDR3 nucleotide sequence: TGTGCCAGCAGCTTCAGCGGGGCGAACACCGGGGAGCTGTTTTTT. Protein sequence: CASSFSGANTGELFF.

This clone was seen more than once but under ten times. The V and J genes are TRBV3-1 (or the pseudogene TRBV3-2) and TRBJ2-7; the D gene is possibly TRBD2 (6 bases). V lost 1 base and J lost 3, with 16 bases in between. CDR3 length: 16 residues. CDR1 and CDR2 (germline): LGHDT, YNNKEL (reference sequence). In DNA form, the CDR3 reads TGTGCCAGCAGCCAAGGGGGCGGGGTTAGAAGCTACGAGCAGTACTTC. Translated: CASSQGGGVRSYEQYF.

The V call is TRBV6-5, the J call TRBJ1-4; the D is unclear. This CDR3 contains 14 residues. Germline CDR1 reads MNHEY; CDR2 reads SVGAGI. Trimming cost V 4 bases and J 2 bases, with 8 bases left between them. This CDR3 is CASSSGSTNEKLFF. The CDR3 DNA follows: TGTGCCAGCAGTTCGGGGAGCACTAATGAAAAACTGTTTTTT.

Only one count was recorded for this clone. This chain links TRBV30 with TRBJ1-4; the match to TRBD1 covers 9 bases. The CDR3 length is 13 residues. With V trimmed by 3 bases and J by 8 bases, 4 bases remained unmatched. Germline-derived CDR1 and CDR2 are GTSNPN and SVGIG (reference sequence). The CDR3 loop is CAWRTGGHEKLFF. The CDR3 DNA is TGTGCCTGGAGGACAGGGGGTCACGAAAAACTGTTTTTT.

The chain joins TRBV19 to TRBJ1-3; the D is unclear. V lost 0 bases and J lost 3, with 6 bases in between. Germline assignment: CDR1 LNHDA and CDR2 SQIVND (reference sequence). This CDR3 is built from 14 residues. CDR3 in DNA: TGTGCCAGTAGTATAGACTACAGTGGAAACACCATATATTTT. Amino acids: CASSIDYSGNTIYF.

The chain is built from TRBV28 and TRBJ2-5; the D is unclear. This CDR3 spans 15 amino acids. V lost 5 bases and J 5 bases, leaving 18 bases between the germline ends. Germline assignment: CDR1 MDHEN and CDR2 SYDVKM. CDR3 in amino acids: CASSREQKPRETQYF. Here the CDR3 DNA reads TGTGCCAGCAGTAGAGAACAGAAACCAAGGGAGACCCAGTACTTC.

The rearrangement joins TRBV5-8 to TRBJ2-7, with D possibly matching TRBD2 (5 bases). V lost 5 bases and J 1 base, leaving 28 bases between the germline ends. Germline V gene sequence: CDR1 SGHTS, CDR2 YDEGEE. The CDR3 runs 19 residues. The CDR3 reads CASSLEQGNRLISSYEQYF. Written as DNA, the CDR3 is TGTGCCAGCAGTCTAGAACAAGGGAACAGACTAATTTCTTCCTACGAGCAGTACTTC.

This chain connects TRBV10-2 to TRBJ2-5; 8 bases match TRBD1. The ends lost 3 bases at V and 5 bases at J; junction bases unmatched: 5. This CDR3 has 14 amino acids. Germline CDR1 WSHSY, CDR2 SAAADI. The CDR3 bases are TGCGCCAGCAGTGATTCGGACAGGGCCGAGACCCAGTACTTC. This encodes CASSDSDRAETQYF.

CDR3 nucleotides: TGTGCCAGCAGTTTATTTCAGGGGGCAGGCACAGATACGCAGTATTTT. It is translated as CASSLFQGAGTDTQYF. The rearrangement uses TRBV28 and TRBJ2-3, with TRBD1 matching 8 bases. The CDR3 covers 16 residues. V shed 1 base, J shed 1 base, and the junction held 4 bases outside the gene matches. Per germline, CDR1 MDHEN and CDR2 SYDVKM.

This clone was observed a few times. The chain is built from TRBV19 and TRBJ1-2; 11 bases fit TRBD1. Trimming cost V 2 bases and J 4 bases; bases outside gene matches: 6. The CDR3 runs 16 residues. Germline V gene data show CDR1 as LNHDA and CDR2 as SQIVND (reference sequence). The CDR3 protein is CASSILGQGAGYGYTF. In DNA form, the CDR3 reads TGTGCCAGTAGTATACTCGGACAGGGGGCGGGCTATGGCTACACCTTC.

The chain couples TRBV4-1 to TRBJ2-5; the match to TRBD2 covers 7 bases. With 3 bases clipped from V and 4 bases from J, the junction kept 5 bases outside the gene matches. Germline CDR1 MGHRA, CDR2 YSYEKL. This CDR3 region has 14 residues. The CDR3 nucleotides are TGCGCCAGCAGCCATTATAGCGGGTTAGAGACCCAGTACTTC. Translation gives CASSHYSGLETQYF.

The J gene is TRBJ2-7, the V gene TRBV7-9; 15 nucleotides line up with TRBD2. From germline, CDR1 is SEHNR and CDR2 FQNEAQ (reference sequence). CDR3 length equals 19 residues. V was pared by 1 base and J by 5 bases, with 12 bases of the junction left unmatched. CDR3 DNA sequence: TGTGCCAGCAGCTTAGGAGGTTGGACTAGCGGGGGGGCTCGGAACGAGCAGTACTTC. It is translated as CASSLGGWTSGGARNEQYF.

The chain combines TRBV5-1 with TRBJ2-7; TRBD2 matches 11 bases. Germline V gene lookup returns CDR1 SGHRS and CDR2 YFSETQ. Trimming took 4 bases from V and 3 from J; bases not matched to a gene: 12. CDR3 length equals 17 residues. This CDR3 reads CASSQRPSGGPRYEQYF. The CDR3 DNA reads TGCGCCAGCAGCCAACGACCTAGCGGGGGGCCCCGCTACGAGCAGTACTTC.

The chain combines TRBV7-9 with TRBJ1-2; D perhaps matches TRBD1 (5 bases). CDR3 size: 11 residues. The germline gives CDR1 SEHNR, CDR2 FQNEAQ (reference sequence). V was clipped by 5 bases and J by 11 bases, with 12 bases between them. This chain's CDR3 is CASSNSGRYTF. The CDR3 DNA reads TGTGCCAGCAGCAACTCAGGGAGGTACACCTTC.

This clone was seen more than once but under ten times. The J gene is TRBJ2-7, the V gene TRBV6-5, with D possibly being TRBD1 (5 bases). Germline V gene sequence: CDR1 MNHEY, CDR2 SVGAGI. The CDR3 has 15 residues. Trimming removed 6 bases at V and 2 bases at J, with 17 bases between. The CDR3 region is CASSRVGRRTYEQYF. The CDR3 DNA follows: TGTGCCAGCAGCCGCGTGGGGCGACGTACCTACGAGCAGTACTTC.

The chain couples TRBV21-1 to TRBJ1-2. TRBV21-1 is a pseudogene locus. The CDR3 extends over 10 amino acids. This CDR3 reads CASSRDGYTF. The CDR3 nucleotides are TGTGCCAGCAGCCGCGATGGCTACACCTTC.

The genes are TRBV18 and TRBJ2-7; a weak D match, TRBD2 (5 bases). The V end lost 8 bases, the J end lost 6 bases, and 11 bases lay between the germline ends. The CDR3 is 11 residues long. The germline V gene has CDR1 KGHSH and CDR2 LQKENI. The CDR3 sequence: CASTDSAEQYF. CDR3 bases: TGTGCCAGCACGGACTCGGCCGAGCAGTACTTC. The full variable domain, completed using reference TRBV18 and TRBJ2-7, is NAGVMQNPRHLVRRRGQEARLRCSPMKGHSHVYWYRQLPEEGLKFMVYLQKENIIDESGMPKERFSAEFPKEGPSILRIQQVVRGDSAAYFCASTDSAEQYFGPGTRLTVT.

The chain carries TRBV25-1 and TRBJ1-1; no clear D. V dropped 6 bases and J dropped 4 bases, with 9 bases sitting between them. This CDR3 comprises 12 residues. Germline lookup yields CDR1 MGHDK and CDR2 SYGVNS. The CDR3 loop reads CASSLSVTEAFF. Written as DNA, the CDR3 is TGTGCCAGCAGCTTGTCAGTCACTGAAGCTTTCTTT.

The chain recombines TRBV5-4 with TRBJ1-3; D perhaps matches TRBD1 (5 bases). V was shortened by 0 bases and J by 2 bases, with 12 bases between the two germline ends. Germline loops: CDR1 SGHNT, CDR2 YYREEE (reference sequence). This CDR3 is 16 amino acids long. The CDR3 sequence: CASSLGSGTTGNTIYF. CDR3 nucleotide sequence: TGTGCCAGCAGCTTGGGCTCGGGGACTACTGGAAACACCATATATTTT.

V gene TRBV28 combines with J gene TRBJ2-2; D not resolved. V was pared by 2 bases and J by 7 bases, with 8 bases between. There are 13 residues in the CDR3. CDR1 is MDHEN, CDR2 SYDVKM, per germline. The CDR3 bases are TGTGCCAGCAGTTTAGTACAAGTCGGGGAGCTGTTTTTT. As protein: CASSLVQVGELFF.